This T cell receptor (beta chain) was captured by sequencing in a study of response to subunit inactivated influenza vaccine. TCRdb re-analysed the RT-PCR reads in MiXCR, keeping a single row per CDR3 protein. The repertoire holds under 550,000 distinct CDR3 sequences, with 7.2% as singletons. This CDR3 has 13 residues. Germline trimming cut 8 bases from V and 4 bases from J; bases unmatched to any gene: 5. The germline V gene encodes CDR1 MNHEY and CDR2 SVGEGT. Whole-study results and caveats: The authors suggested that every seasonal influenza vaccination recruits few new T cells.

This clonotype was picked up a small number of times. Antigen specificity is unknown. The sequences come from PBMCs from blood, collected 23 months after vaccination. The sequence derives from a man aged 45-69 years who received an inactivated influenza vaccine. The chain combines TRBV6-2 or TRBV6-3 with TRBJ2-7; 10 bases map to TRBD1. CDR3 in amino acids: CASGGQGIYEQYF. Written as DNA, the CDR3 is TGTGCCAGCGGGGGACAGGGGATTTACGAGCAGTACTTC.